This TCR beta chain is from a study of vaccination and CD4 T cells after COVID-19. Cultured CD4+ T-cell DNA underwent Oncomine TCR Beta short-read sequencing. The genomic DNA was obtained from cultured CD4+ T cells by extraction with the QIAamp micro DNA kit. TCRdb reanalysed the PCR reads using MiXCR and keeps one entry per CDR3 protein. The sample carries 13,000 or so distinct CDR3 sequences, approximately 65% recorded once. The treatment denotes: approximately nine-day PBMC culture with coronavirus spike peptide pools or control peptides (ViraFEST assay). Positive PCR tests were logged from March through December 2020, ahead of US Alpha, Beta and Delta variants. PBMCs, plated at approximately 2 million per well, were grown in the presence of 9.5 to 10 IU/ml IL-2 and around 10 ug/ml peptide pools. Regarding this clonotype: The antigen remains undetermined.

V lost 5 bases, J lost 1 base, and 15 bases lay in between. This CDR3 comprises 14 residues. Germline-derived CDR1 and CDR2 are DFQATT and SNEGSKA (reference sequence). The source of this sequence is a human donor who had recovered from COVID-19. The chain recombines TRBV20-1 with TRBJ2-7, with a tentative D call TRBD2 (6 bases). Material: CD4+ T cells from blood, cultured in vitro. The CDR3, as DNA: TGCAGTGCTCACCGGGCGGAGGGTTCCTACGAGCAGTACTTC. It yields the protein CSAHRAEGSYEQYF.